The entry below describes one T cell receptor beta chain. The sample comes from a study of blood T cell repertoires in COVID-19. For the study at large: The origin of the acute and convalescent COVID-19 samples was the United States, Italy and Spain. Sources were T cells, B-cell-depleted T cells, or PBMCs; the material itself was cDNA or gDNA.

Enrollment of patients from Seattle took place during active infection, with longitudinal follow-up. Methods used by the authors: For nucleated cells, counts were estimated from reference gene primer amplification. Some clones are missing from TCRdb's copy, which holds only in-frame ones; the method was immunoSEQ multiplex PCR. V and J calls and clone size are copied from that table; D and trimming were computed from the DNA. The repertoire includes roughly 170,000 clones, about 83% of them detected once, and roughly an eighth sits in the top ten. This sequence was found in a woman aged 70-85 years with COVID-19, enrolled during active disease. Material for sequencing was peripheral blood.

The CDR3 DNA is TGCAGTGCTAGTAGGGCCGGGGACACTGAAGCTTTCTTT. Translating it yields CSASRAGDTEAFF. The chain has TRBV20-1 and TRBJ1-1; no definite D call. This CDR3 has 13 amino acids. Germline V gene sequence: CDR1 DFQATT, CDR2 SNEGSKA (reference sequence). Between the trimmed V and J ends, which lost 3 bases and 3 bases, there was a span of 11 bases.